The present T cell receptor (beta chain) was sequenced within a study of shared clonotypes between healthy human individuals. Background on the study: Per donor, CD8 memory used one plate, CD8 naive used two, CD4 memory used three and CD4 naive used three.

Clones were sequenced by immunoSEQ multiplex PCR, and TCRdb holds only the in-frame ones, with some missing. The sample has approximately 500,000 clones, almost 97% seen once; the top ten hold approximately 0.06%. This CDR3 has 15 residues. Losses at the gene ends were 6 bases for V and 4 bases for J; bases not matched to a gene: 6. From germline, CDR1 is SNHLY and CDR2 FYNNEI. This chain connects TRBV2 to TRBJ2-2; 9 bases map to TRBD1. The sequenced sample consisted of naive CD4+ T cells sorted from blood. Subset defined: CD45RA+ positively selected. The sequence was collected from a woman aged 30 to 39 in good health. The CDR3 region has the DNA TGTGCCAGCAGGGGTCAGACAGGGGGCACCGGGGAGCTGTTTTTT. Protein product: CASRGQTGGTGELFF.